This T cell receptor beta chain was sequenced during a study of cytomegalovirus exposure and HLA in healthy donors. About this clone: What it binds is unknown.

The study's findings and limits: TCR association rates varied by HLA locus in a later analysis, with DRB1 highest and HLA-C lowest. Most observed TCR sequences were rare, whereas some public TCRs were detected in many donors. Later on, a genetic analysis was performed. It linked a missense variant in DCLRE1C with V- and J-gene trimming of TCR beta. In vitro experiments confirmed that a few CMV-associated chains were specific for CMV antigens.

The junction had 7 bases not matched to a gene; V was cut back by 5 bases and J by 2 bases. Looked up from germline, CDR1 is MRHNA and CDR2 is SNTAGT. The CDR3 has 15 residues. PCR employed 60 Vbeta and 13 Jbeta primers. Method: immunoSEQ multiplex PCR; TCRdb's copy keeps in-frame clones and lacks some. The profile covers tens of thousands of clones, with about 75% appearing a single time and 10% taken by the ten largest. Sequenced: PBMCs. The sequence derives from a man between 25 and 39 years old in good health and CMV-seropositive. The V call is TRBV6-4, the J call TRBJ2-3; 7 positions agree with TRBD2. Here the CDR3 reads CASSKTSGDTDTQYF. In DNA form, the CDR3 reads TGTGCCAGCAGTAAAACGAGCGGGGACACAGATACGCAGTATTTT.